Presented here are 10 T cell receptor beta chains from one specimen sequenced in a study of control samples from healthy donors and cancer patients. Sequencing used immunoSEQ multiplex PCR; TCRdb keeps in-frame clones, though not all of them. The table shows some 57,000 clones, with around 95% occurring only once. The sequencing input was blood. The receptors derive from a woman between 25 and 40 years old in good health.

This chain connects TRBV28 to TRBJ2-1; D is ambiguous. CDR1 is MDHEN and CDR2 is SYDVKM in the germline V gene. V dropped 3 bases and J dropped 4 bases, with 13 bases sitting between them. The CDR3 totals 15 residues. The CDR3 coding sequence is TGTGCCAGCAGTTTGGTCGGGCAACTTTACAATGAGCAGTTCTTC. Amino acids: CASSLVGQLYNEQFF.

The table lists this clone with a few counts. The rearrangement joins TRBV7-9 to TRBJ2-1; 9 nucleotides line up with TRBD2. Germline V gene data show CDR1 as SEHNR and CDR2 as FQNEAQ (reference sequence). V trimming: 5 bases; J trimming: 7 bases; junction bases outside the gene matches: 3. There are 13 residues in the CDR3. CDR3 in amino acids: CASSRTSGNEQFF. CDR3 in DNA: TGTGCCAGCAGCCGCACTAGCGGGAATGAGCAGTTCTTC. Full variable domain (remainder filled in from reference TRBV7-9 and TRBJ2-1): DTGVSQNPRHKITKRGQNVTFRCDPISEHNRLYWYRQTLGQGPEFLTYFQNEAQLEKSRLLSDRFSAERPKGSFSTLEIQRTEQGDSAMYLCASSRTSGNEQFFGPGTRLTVL.

This clone occurred once. Different DNA sequences within this sample yield the same CDR3. In DNA form, the CDR3 reads TGTGCCAGCAGCCAAGCGCCCACCACCGGGGAGCTGTTTTTT. Protein sequence: CASSQAPTTGELFF. The rearrangement joins TRBV3-1 (or the pseudogene TRBV3-2) to TRBJ2-2, with no clear D. CDR1 is LGHDT and CDR2 is YNNKEL in the germline V gene (reference sequence). The ends were cut back, 1 base at V and 4 bases at J, with 7 bases in the middle. CDR3 length equals 14 residues.

This sequence joins TRBV3-1 (or the pseudogene TRBV3-2) and TRBJ2-1; 8 bases agree with TRBD1. The V gene's germline CDR1 is LGHDT and CDR2 YNNKEL (reference sequence). The CDR3 covers 17 residues. With 4 bases clipped from V and 2 bases from J, the junction kept 10 bases outside the gene matches. The CDR3 sequence: CASSRNGGQGAYNEQFF. The CDR3 DNA sequence: TGTGCCAGCAGCCGCAACGGCGGACAGGGTGCCTACAATGAGCAGTTCTTC.

The chain is built from TRBV6-1 and TRBJ2-7, with D unclear. The CDR3 consists of 15 residues. Germline loops: CDR1 MNHNS, CDR2 SASEGT. V lost 2 bases, J lost 0 bases, and 11 bases lay in between. DNA of the CDR3: TGTGCCAGCAGTGAACAACGGTGGGACTCCTACGAGCAGTACTTC. Its translation: CASSEQRWDSYEQYF.

The V and J genes are TRBV6-5 and TRBJ1-1; D is ambiguous. The CDR3 sequence is 13 residues long. Per germline, CDR1 MNHEY and CDR2 SVGAGI. With 6 bases removed from V and 2 bases from J, the gap between germline ends came to 10 bases. CDR3 in amino acids: CASSQRGNTEAFF. The CDR3 DNA reads TGTGCCAGCAGCCAACGGGGAAACACTGAAGCTTTCTTT.

The gene calls are TRBV30 and TRBJ1-1, with D unresolved. From germline, CDR1 is GTSNPN and CDR2 SVGIG (reference sequence). V lost 2 bases and J 0 bases, leaving 22 bases between the germline ends. The CDR3 is made up of 18 amino acids. DNA of the CDR3: TGTGCCTGGAGTCGTCGGGCAGCCGACCTACTAATGAACACTGAAGCTTTCTTT. Translating gives CAWSRRAADLLMNTEAFF.

The chain combines TRBV30 with TRBJ1-5; TRBD1 agrees at 8 bases. Germline values: CDR1 GTSNPN, CDR2 SVGIG (reference sequence). The CDR3 loop spans 13 amino acids. The V segment lost 4 bases and the J segment 6 bases; nucleotides outside the gene matches: 5. The CDR3 here is CAWTGQGGQPQHF. The CDR3 nucleotides read TGTGCCTGGACCGGACAGGGAGGTCAGCCCCAGCATTTT.

This chain links TRBV3-1 (or the pseudogene TRBV3-2) with TRBJ1-4; TRBD1 is a possible D gene (5 bases). Germline V CDR1 and CDR2: LGHDT, YNNKEL (reference sequence). With 8 bases removed from V and 4 bases from J, the gap between germline ends came to 17 bases. CDR3 length: 15 residues. CDR3 in amino acids: CASGPGTDLNEKLFF. The CDR3 coding sequence is TGTGCCAGCGGCCCTGGGACGGACCTTAATGAAAAACTGTTTTTT.

This chain links TRBV10-3 with TRBJ2-2, with 9 bases matching TRBD2. Germline-derived CDR1 and CDR2 are ENHRY and SYGVKD. The CDR3 is 13 residues long. DNA for the CDR3: TGTGCATCACTAGCGGGTAACACCGGGGAGCTGTTTTTT. This translates into CASLAGNTGELFF.